This TCR beta chain originates from a study of regulatory T cells in long-lasting Graves disease (dated by TCRdb to about 2021). For the wider study: In the newly diagnosed Graves' disease group, patients had been taking antithyroid drugs for less than 3 months. Patients with persistent Graves' disease were compared with patients with newly diagnosed Graves' disease using TCR sequencing and RNA sequencing of peripheral blood. The study took place in China and was registered as a clinical trial. A total of 33 samples underwent TCR sequencing: around 13 from persistent and about 20 from newly diagnosed Graves' disease patients. Overall results and qualifications from the work: Sequencing and analysis were restricted to the TCR beta chain. Patients with persistent disease shared more public clonotypes (fewer than 3,000) than newly diagnosed patients did (approximately 970). Compared with newly diagnosed patients, patients with persistent Graves' disease had lower TCR Shannon entropy and fewer highly expanded clones, which suggests clonal expansion. The study examined only peripheral blood because the primary lesion, thyroid tissue, could not be accessed. The authors acknowledged the small sample size as a limitation that may reduce accuracy.

This clonotype was counted at least ten times. No cognate antigen has been identified for it. No base-level quality is on record; no much larger clone is a single base apart. Reading the label with the study, this specimen's time point is: newly diagnosed GD, antithyroid drugs for less than 3 months. For both TCR sequencing and RNA sequencing, RNA was extracted from PBMCs in TRIzol. Graves' disease was diagnosed according to American Thyroid Association guidelines. Recruitment of patients was carried out at an endocrinology department in Xi'an, China. Each patient gave approximately 8.8 milliliters of peripheral blood, collected in an EDTA anticoagulant tube. Ficoll Paque Plus density gradient separation was used to isolate PBMCs, and no additional T cell sorting was done. An Agilent 2100 Bioanalyzer and agarose gel were used to assess RNA quality, and a NanoDrop 2000 was used to measure RNA concentration.

Libraries were constructed by multiplex PCR. The reads were generated on an Illumina HiSeq 4000. To build TCR beta libraries, CDR3 regions were amplified by Arm-PCR using iRepertoire HTBI primers. Before sequencing, the PCR products underwent gel purification. Turning to the authors' computational methods: Gene usage analysis of CDR3 amino acid clonotypes relied on the 62 TRBV and about 15 TRBJ segments identified across samples. COPE and FqMerger were used to merge filtered high-quality paired reads into contigs. BLAST was used to align contigs to IMGT TRBV, TRBD and TRBJ reference genes, with CDR3 defined following IMGT. Any clonotype with a frequency above 0.1% was counted as a highly expanded clone. Shannon entropy served as the measure of repertoire diversity, while the Gini coefficient captured V-J evenness. A clonotype found in more than one individual was treated as public. The public reads were run again by TCRdb, first through fastp at Q25 and then through MiXCR, and only productive beta chains were kept. Rows are combined by CDR3 protein, so each entry shows the most common genes and DNA. The V and J calls and clone size come from TCRdb's table, not from the authors' own analysis. The sample table holds 320,000 or so distinct CDR3 sequences, of which about 20% were seen once. The top ten clones comprise about two fifths of the sample.

The sample was peripheral blood mononuclear cells (PBMCs), taken at new diagnosis, from a patient treated with antithyroid drugs. The clonotype originates from a female donor with Graves disease.

The CDR3 loop reads CASSVRQGQGNEQFF. Read as DNA, the sequence is TGTGCCAGCAGCGTTCGACAGGGGCAAGGCAATGAGCAGTTCTTC. The V and J genes are TRBV6-1 and TRBJ2-1; 8 nucleotides in the junction match TRBD1. CDR1 and CDR2 are drawn from the germline V gene: MNHNS, SASEGT. The CDR3 measures 15 amino acids from cysteine to phenylalanine. Only the CDR3 part of the read is kept: 45 bases, read in frame from the first base. V and J are trimmed by 6 bases and 6 bases, and the gene matches miss 10 bases of the junction.